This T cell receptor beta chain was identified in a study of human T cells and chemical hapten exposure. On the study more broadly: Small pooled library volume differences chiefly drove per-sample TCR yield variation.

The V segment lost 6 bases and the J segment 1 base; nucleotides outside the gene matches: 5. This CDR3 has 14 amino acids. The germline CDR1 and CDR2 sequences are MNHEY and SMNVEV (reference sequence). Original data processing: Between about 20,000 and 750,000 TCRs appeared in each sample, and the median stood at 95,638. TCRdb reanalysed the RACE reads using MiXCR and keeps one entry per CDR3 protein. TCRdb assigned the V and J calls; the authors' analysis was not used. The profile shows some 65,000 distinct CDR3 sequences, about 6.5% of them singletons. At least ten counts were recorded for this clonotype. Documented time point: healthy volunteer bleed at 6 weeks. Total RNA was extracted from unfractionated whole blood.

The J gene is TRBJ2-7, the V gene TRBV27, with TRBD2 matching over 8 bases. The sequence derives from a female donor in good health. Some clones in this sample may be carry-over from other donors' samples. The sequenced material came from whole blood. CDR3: CASRASGGSYEQYF. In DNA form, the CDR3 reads TGTGCCAGCAGGGCCTCGGGGGGGTCCTACGAGCAGTACTTC.